These 11 T cell receptor beta chains share one sample of origin, sequenced in a study of T cell responses to AZD1222 COVID-19 vaccine. Method: immunoSEQ multiplex PCR; TCRdb's copy keeps in-frame clones and lacks some. The profile shows about 93,000 clones, nearly 90% of them singletons. The input for sequencing was peripheral blood, taken on day 0 of MenACWY control vaccination. All receptors come from an adult in good health.

This sequence joins TRBV19 and TRBJ2-6; 7 positions agree with TRBD1. This CDR3 comprises 18 residues. Germline V lookup: CDR1 LNHDA, CDR2 SQIVND (reference sequence). V shed 4 bases and J 0 bases; nucleotides not matched to a gene: 9. The CDR3 sequence: CASSTYRGLSSGANVLTF. The CDR3 region has the DNA TGTGCCAGTAGTACCTACAGGGGCTTGTCCTCTGGGGCCAACGTCCTGACTTTC.

This chain joins TRBV10-3 and TRBJ1-6, with a weak D call TRBD1 (5 bases). Germline CDR1 ENHRY, CDR2 SYGVKD. V was cut by 7 bases and J by 3 bases, with 10 bases left in between. The CDR3 spans 14 residues. CDR3 bases: TGTGCCATCACCAGCGACAGCTATAATTCACCCCTCCACTTT. This encodes CAITSDSYNSPLHF.

This chain uses TRBV6-2 or TRBV6-3 with TRBJ1-6; D remains ambiguous. CDR3 length: 14 residues. CDR1 and CDR2 (germline): MNHEY, SVGEGT. The ends were cut back, 2 bases at V and 7 bases at J, with 9 bases in the middle. CDR3 DNA: TGTGCCAGCAGTTACCTTGGGGAGAATTCACCCCTCCACTTT. Translated: CASSYLGENSPLHF.

V usage is TRBV27 and J usage is TRBJ1-4, with unresolved D. The germline V and J ends were trimmed by 0 bases and 0 bases, with 5 bases remaining between them. Germline V gene data show CDR1 as MNHEY and CDR2 as SMNVEV (reference sequence). The CDR3 runs to 15 residues. CDR3 loop: CASSLSGPTNEKLFF. As DNA, the CDR3 is TGTGCCAGCAGTTTATCCGGGCCAACTAATGAAAAACTGTTTTTT.

The V call is TRBV24-1, the J call TRBJ2-2; 12 positions agree with TRBD1. The CDR3 is made up of 19 amino acids. The J segment lost 2 bases and the V segment lost 4 bases, leaving 10 bases of the junction unmatched. Germline V CDR1 and CDR2: KGHDR, SFDVKD. The DNA for the CDR3 is TGTGCCACCAGTGACCGGGACAGGGGGCCTCATGACAACACCGGGGAGCTGTTTTTT. This encodes CATSDRDRGPHDNTGELFF.

The sample holds a few counts of this clone. J is TRBJ1-1 and V is TRBV7-6; weak D call: TRBD1 (6 bases). From germline, CDR1 is SGHVS and CDR2 FNYEAQ. The CDR3 has 17 residues. V was pared by 0 bases and J by 8 bases, with 22 bases between. CDR3 loop: CASSLAVGEGDTGEAFF. As DNA, the CDR3 is TGTGCCAGCAGCTTAGCGGTAGGAGAGGGGGACACAGGGGAAGCTTTCTTT.

The V and J genes are TRBV19 and TRBJ1-2; 7 nucleotides align to TRBD1. Germline CDR1 and CDR2: LNHDA and SQIVND (reference sequence). Trimming removed 5 bases from V and 8 bases from J; junction bases left unmatched: 17. The CDR3 sequence is 16 residues long. The CDR3 DNA sequence: TGTGCCAGTAGTTTTCCCCAAAGTGACAGGGTTGAAGGCTACACCTTC. This encodes CASSFPQSDRVEGYTF.

This chain links TRBV16 with TRBJ2-7; D remains ambiguous. This CDR3 spans 12 amino acids. The V gene's germline CDR1 is KGHSY and CDR2 FQNENV. Trimming cost V 8 bases and J 0 bases, with 8 bases left between them. The CDR3 loop is CASSPSSYEQYF. CDR3 DNA sequence: TGTGCCAGCTCACCCAGCTCCTACGAGCAGTACTTC.

This clone occurred a few times. This rearrangement joins TRBV14 to TRBJ1-2; D is unclear. V was clipped by 4 bases and J by 8 bases, with 14 bases between them. There are 13 residues in the CDR3. The germline V gene encodes CDR1 SGHDN and CDR2 FVKESK. CDR3 bases: TGTGCCAGCAGCCTAGCTGGGGTAGTAGGCTACACCTTC. Translated, it gives CASSLAGVVGYTF.

The V gene is TRBV7-8, the J gene TRBJ1-6, with TRBD1 matching 11 bases. In germline, CDR1 is SGHVS, CDR2 FQNEAQ. V lost 5 bases to trimming and J lost 14 bases; unmatched junction nucleotides: 11. The length of the CDR3 is 15 residues. CDR3 residues: CASSQGTGGHEALHF. The DNA of the CDR3 is TGTGCCAGCAGCCAAGGGACAGGGGGACATGAGGCCCTCCACTTT.

The gene calls are TRBV7-9 and TRBJ2-3, with D maybe TRBD2 (7 bases). The CDR3 covers 16 residues. CDR1 is SEHNR, CDR2 FQNEAQ, per germline (reference sequence). Trimming pared 1 base from V and 0 bases from J, leaving 11 bases between. The CDR3 sequence is CASSLVGGASTDTQYF. The DNA of the CDR3 is TGTGCCAGCAGCTTAGTTGGGGGGGCTAGCACAGATACGCAGTATTTT.